This TCR beta chain was recorded in a study of long-term antiretroviral therapy in people with HIV. Every specimen provided roughly 0.9-10 million cryopreserved PBMC before DNA extraction took place. Survey level was the resolution at which the v3.0 immunoSEQ assay ran. Profiled with immunoSEQ multiplex PCR; TCRdb holds only in-frame clones, not every one. The sample records 15,000 to 20,000 clones, 70% to 80% being singletons. V lost 5 bases to trimming and J lost 6 bases; unmatched junction nucleotides: 5. The CDR3 spans 13 residues. Per germline, CDR1 LNHDA and CDR2 SQIVND (reference sequence). The rearrangement uses TRBV19 and TRBJ2-7; 9 bases line up with TRBD1. The sequence was obtained from a man between 18 and 35 years old with HIV. This specimen consisted of unsorted PBMCs, obtained at the start of antiretroviral therapy, before treatment. CDR3 bases: TGTGCCAGTAGTCCCGGGACAGGGAGCGAGCAGTACTTC. Its translation is CASSPGTGSEQYF.